A single sample is the source of the 32 T cell receptor beta chains below, sequenced in a study of blood T cell repertoires in COVID-19. The data were produced by immunoSEQ multiplex PCR, yet TCRdb's version contains in-frame clones alone and is incomplete. Of over 90,000 clones listed, 65% to 85% are singletons. Sample: peripheral blood. The receptor set was obtained from a man in his fifties or sixties with acute or convalescent COVID-19.

This rearrangement joins TRBV10-3 to TRBJ2-2; weak D call: TRBD1 (5 bases). The germline gives CDR1 ENHRY, CDR2 SYGVKD. V shed 8 bases and J shed 1 base, with 8 bases lying between them. The CDR3 totals 13 residues. The CDR3 DNA follows: TGTGCCATCGGGGCGGAGAACACCGGGGAGCTGTTTTTT. As protein: CAIGAENTGELFF.

The rearrangement uses TRBV28 and TRBJ2-7, with 8 positions matching TRBD1. The CDR3 covers 20 residues. V shed 1 base and J 2 bases; nucleotides not matched to a gene: 19. Germline V gene data show CDR1 as MDHEN and CDR2 as SYDVKM. CDR3 sequence (DNA): TGTGCCAGCAGTTTATTTGTTCGGACAGGGCTTAGCGGACCCCCCTACGAGCAGTACTTC. It codes for CASSLFVRTGLSGPPYEQYF. Variable domain in full (rest from reference TRBV28 and TRBJ2-7): DVKVTQSSRYLVKRTGEKVFLECVQDMDHENMFWYRQDPGLGLRLIYFSYDVKMKEKGDIPEGYSVSREKKERFSLILESASTNQTSMYLCASSLFVRTGLSGPPYEQYFGPGTRLTVT.

This clone was counted a single time. V is TRBV18 and J is TRBJ2-7; 7 bases align to TRBD1. The CDR3 has 17 residues. The junction had 11 bases not matched to a gene; V was cut back by 0 bases and J by 3 bases. The V gene's germline CDR1 is KGHSH and CDR2 LQKENI. The CDR3 nucleotides are TGTGCCAGCTCACCACCGGAACTACAGGGGCATGTCTACGAGCAGTACTTC. Protein product: CASSPPELQGHVYEQYF.

This clone was observed once. This chain uses TRBV10-2 with TRBJ1-2, with D possibly being TRBD1 (6 bases). This CDR3 is 14 amino acids long. V was trimmed by 4 bases and J by 7 bases, leaving 16 bases between them. Germline assignment: CDR1 WSHSY and CDR2 SAAADI. The CDR3 region is CASSVDTGTSGYTF. The CDR3, as DNA: TGCGCCAGCAGTGTGGACACAGGGACCAGTGGCTACACCTTC.

The chain employs TRBV24-1 and TRBJ2-5; D might be TRBD2 (6 bases). There are 14 residues in the CDR3. V shed 5 bases and J shed 2 bases, with 11 bases lying between them. The germline V gene has CDR1 KGHDR and CDR2 SFDVKD. DNA for the CDR3: TGTGCCACCAGTGGGTCTAGCGCGCAAGAGACCCAGTACTTC. Residues: CATSGSSAQETQYF.

The J gene is TRBJ2-7, the V gene TRBV19, with D tentatively TRBD2 (6 bases). Germline lookup yields CDR1 LNHDA and CDR2 SQIVND (reference sequence). V dropped 5 bases and J dropped 0 bases, with 29 bases sitting between them. This CDR3 is 20 amino acids long. CDR3 coding DNA: TGTGCCAGTAGTCTCGATCCCCATCTCAAACTAGCTCCCTGCTCCTACGAGCAGTACTTC. Protein product: CASSLDPHLKLAPCSYEQYF.

The chain carries TRBV4-2 and TRBJ2-1; 9 bases match TRBD1. Germline CDR1 reads LGHNA; CDR2 reads YNFKEQ. This CDR3 has 18 amino acids. V shed 3 bases, J shed 9 bases, and the junction held 18 bases outside the gene matches. DNA of the CDR3: TGTGCCAGCAGCCACAACGCCGGGACAGGGTTGGGTTGGCGTGAGCAGTTCTTC. Protein product: CASSHNAGTGLGWREQFF.

This clone occurred once. J is TRBJ1-1 and V is TRBV6-2 or TRBV6-3; a weak D match, TRBD1 (6 bases). Germline CDR1 MNHEY, CDR2 SVGEGT. Trimming removed 3 bases at V and 0 bases at J, with 14 bases between. This CDR3 is built from 16 residues. The CDR3 sequence is CASSYGDNLLNTEAFF. In DNA form, the CDR3 reads TGTGCCAGCAGTTATGGGGACAACTTATTGAACACTGAAGCTTTCTTT.

The chain combines TRBV6-2 or TRBV6-3 with TRBJ2-7; TRBD1 might be the D (6 bases). The germline V gene has CDR1 MNHEY and CDR2 SVGEGT. This CDR3 comprises 12 residues. V was shortened by 5 bases and J by 2 bases, with 7 bases between the two germline ends. The CDR3 loop is CASSNRAYEQYF. CDR3 bases: TGTGCCAGCAGTAACAGGGCCTACGAGCAGTACTTC.

The J gene is TRBJ1-1, the V gene TRBV9; tentative D call: TRBD1 (6 bases). This CDR3 has 14 residues. Between the trimmed V and J ends, which lost 0 bases and 1 base, there was a span of 7 bases. CDR1 is SGDLS, CDR2 YYNGEE, per germline. The CDR3 bases are TGTGCCAGCAGCGTAGAAGGGGGGAACACTGAAGCTTTCTTT. It codes for CASSVEGGNTEAFF.

The rearrangement joins TRBV7-8 to TRBJ2-2, with unresolved D. From germline, CDR1 is SGHVS and CDR2 FQNEAQ. Trimming removed 0 bases at V and 2 bases at J, with 13 bases between. CDR3 length equals 17 residues. This CDR3 reads CASSLAVRVRNTGELFF. The CDR3 DNA follows: TGTGCCAGCAGCTTAGCGGTCCGGGTCCGTAACACCGGGGAGCTGTTTTTT. Full variable domain (rest looked up from reference TRBV7-8 and TRBJ2-2): GAGVSQSPRYKVAKRGQDVALRCDPISGHVSLFWYQQALGQGPEFLTYFQNEAQLDKSGLPSDRFFAERPEGSVSTLKIQRTQQEDSAVYLCASSLAVRVRNTGELFFGEGSRLTVL.

The V gene is TRBV6-5, the J gene TRBJ1-4; D is ambiguous. Trimming pared 4 bases from V and 8 bases from J, leaving 20 bases between. Germline assignment: CDR1 MNHEY and CDR2 SVGAGI. There are 16 residues in the CDR3. Here the CDR3 reads CASSFLGVERHEKLFF. The CDR3 DNA sequence: TGTGCCAGCAGTTTCCTCGGGGTGGAACGTCACGAAAAACTGTTTTTT.

The J gene is TRBJ2-5, the V gene TRBV3-1 (or the pseudogene TRBV3-2); D is undetermined. CDR1 is LGHDT and CDR2 is YNNKEL in the germline V gene (reference sequence). V dropped 8 bases and J dropped 3 bases, with 16 bases sitting between them. CDR3 length: 14 residues. The CDR3 DNA reads TGTGCCAGCCCAATCATATTCTACGAAGAGACCCAGTACTTC. This encodes CASPIIFYEETQYF.

The chain couples TRBV4-3 to TRBJ2-1; 10 bases fit TRBD2. Germline V gene sequence: CDR1 LGHNA, CDR2 YSLEER. V trimming: 1 base; J trimming: 6 bases; junction bases outside the gene matches: 6. The CDR3 covers 16 residues. Here the CDR3 DNA reads TGCGCCAGCAGCCAAGGGAGGACTAGCGGATTCAATGAGCAGTTCTTC. This codes for CASSQGRTSGFNEQFF.

V gene TRBV2 combines with J gene TRBJ1-5; the D is unclear. Germline V gene data show CDR1 as SNHLY and CDR2 as FYNNEI. Trimming pared 6 bases from V and 2 bases from J, leaving 11 bases between. The CDR3 spans 14 residues. CDR3 protein: CASRMEGGNQPQHF. The CDR3, as DNA: TGTGCCAGCAGGATGGAGGGTGGCAATCAGCCCCAGCATTTT. Full variable domain (missing parts from reference TRBV2 and TRBJ1-5): EPEVTQTPSHQVTQMGQEVILRCVPISNHLYFYWYRQILGQKVEFLVSFYNNEISEKSEIFDDQFSVERPDGSNFTLKIRSTKLEDSAMYFCASRMEGGNQPQHFGDGTRLSIL.

The V and J genes are TRBV5-1 and TRBJ1-4; TRBD1 agrees at 8 bases. The V gene end was trimmed by 2 bases and the J gene end by 8 bases; junction bases not matched to a gene: 5. Looked up from germline, CDR1 is SGHRS and CDR2 is YFSETQ. The CDR3 is 14 amino acids. This chain's CDR3 is CASSFDRGGEKLFF. The CDR3 DNA sequence: TGCGCCAGCAGCTTTGACAGGGGCGGGGAAAAACTGTTTTTT.

The rearrangement links TRBV7-6 to TRBJ1-1, with TRBD1 identical over 11 bases. Germline V CDR1 and CDR2: SGHVS, FNYEAQ. The CDR3 contains 17 residues. The J segment lost 6 bases and the V segment lost 4 bases, leaving 13 bases of the junction unmatched. The CDR3 here is CASSYFPPDRGLAEAFF. For the CDR3, the DNA is TGTGCCAGCAGCTATTTCCCCCCGGACAGGGGGCTTGCTGAAGCTTTCTTT.

Note on this clone: This specimen includes other DNA sequences encoding the same CDR3. This chain connects TRBV11-3 to TRBJ1-1; D gene ambiguous. The CDR3 consists of 12 residues. Germline V lookup: CDR1 SGHNT, CDR2 YENEEA. V was shortened by 3 bases and J by 3 bases, with 5 bases between the two germline ends. The CDR3 reads CASSLRDTEAFF. The CDR3 bases are TGTGCCAGCAGCTTGCGAGACACTGAAGCTTTCTTT. The full variable domain, in which reference TRBV11-3 and TRBJ1-1 provide the parts outside the CDR3, is EAGVVQSPRYKIIEKKQPVAFWCNPISGHNTLYWYLQNLGQGPELLIRYENEEAVDDSQLPKDRFSAERLKGVDSTLKIQPAELGDSAVYLCASSLRDTEAFFGQGTRLTVV.

The chain links TRBV5-5 to TRBJ1-2; maybe TRBD1 (6 bases). The CDR3 runs 12 residues. CDR1 and CDR2 from the germline V gene are SGHKS and YYEKEE (reference sequence). V was pared by 2 bases and J by 6 bases, with 8 bases between. In nucleotides, the CDR3 is TGTGCCAGCAGCTTCAGGACAGATGGCTACACCTTC. Its protein is CASSFRTDGYTF.

The chain employs TRBV27 and TRBJ2-1; 7 bases match TRBD1. The germline gives CDR1 MNHEY, CDR2 SMNVEV (reference sequence). V was clipped by 5 bases and J by 8 bases; unmatched bases: 15. The CDR3 length is 16 residues. The CDR3 spells CASSKGAGTRLHEQFF. CDR3 in DNA: TGTGCCAGCAGTAAGGGGGCAGGGACACGGCTCCATGAGCAGTTCTTC.

This clone has a single count. V and J are TRBV5-4 and TRBJ2-7; D is unresolved. This CDR3 has 14 amino acids. The germline gives CDR1 SGHNT, CDR2 YYREEE (reference sequence). V was clipped by 4 bases and J by 3 bases, with 14 bases between them. CDR3 nucleotide sequence: TGTGCCAGCAGCCACCGGTCTCTAGACTACGAGCAGTACTTC. Its protein is CASSHRSLDYEQYF. Supplemented by reference TRBV5-4 and TRBJ2-7, the full variable domain reads ETGVTQSPTHLIKTRGQQVTLRCSSQSGHNTVSWYQQALGQGPQFIFQYYREEENGRGNFPPRFSGLQFPNYSSELNVNALELDDSALYLCASSHRSLDYEQYFGPGTRLTVT.

The rearrangement joins TRBV25-1 to TRBJ1-3; D unclear. V was trimmed by 2 bases and J by 3 bases, leaving 11 bases between them. The CDR3 loop spans 15 amino acids. From germline, CDR1 is MGHDK and CDR2 SYGVNS. CDR3 nucleotides: TGTGCCAGCAGTGAACAACGAGGTATTGGAAACACCATATATTTT. This translates into CASSEQRGIGNTIYF.

The CDR3 region is CASSSPGLIYEQYF. The CDR3 nucleotides read TGTGCCAGCAGTTCACCCGGACTTATCTACGAGCAGTACTTC. The chain couples TRBV27 to TRBJ2-7; TRBD2 might be the D (5 bases). V was pared by 4 bases and J by 3 bases, with 13 bases between. Germline V lookup: CDR1 MNHEY, CDR2 SMNVEV (reference sequence). The CDR3 runs 14 residues.

There are a few counts of this clone. The V and J genes are TRBV11-3 and TRBJ1-5, with 9 bases fitting TRBD1. The CDR3 totals 15 residues. After removal of 3 bases from V and 4 bases from J, the junction contained 4 bases not matched to a gene. Germline values: CDR1 SGHNT, CDR2 YENEEA. The DNA of the CDR3 is TGTGCCAGCAGCTTCAGGGACAGGGAAAATCAGCCCCAGCATTTT. Translated, it gives CASSFRDRENQPQHF.

The chain links TRBV29-1 to TRBJ2-5; 14 positions match TRBD2. V shed 6 bases, J shed 4 bases, and the junction held 13 bases outside the gene matches. Germline V gene data show CDR1 as SQVTM and CDR2 as ANQGSEA. The CDR3 length is 17 residues. The CDR3 nucleotides are TGCAGCGTCACTGGGCCCGGGACTAGCGGGAGCAGAGAGACCCAGTACTTC. This sequence encodes CSVTGPGTSGSRETQYF.

Comments on this clone: One end of the junction fails to match germline, which may point to a read error. V is TRBV12-3 or TRBV12-4 and J is TRBJ2-7; D gene uncertain. The CDR3 has 12 residues. DNA for the CDR3: TGTGCCAGCACAACCCATCCAGGTCACCCGCACTTC. Its translation is CASTTHPGHPHF.

J is TRBJ2-1 and V is TRBV5-6, with 7 positions matching TRBD1. V lost 5 bases to trimming and J lost 2 bases; unmatched junction nucleotides: 7. From germline, CDR1 is SGHDT and CDR2 YYEEEE. The CDR3 spans 15 residues. The CDR3 loop is CASSPRGHAYNEQFF. For the CDR3, the DNA is TGTGCCAGCAGTCCTAGGGGGCACGCCTACAATGAGCAGTTCTTC.

The CDR3 loop is CASRSGTGGDGTEAFF. CDR3 DNA sequence: TGTGCCAGTAGAAGTGGGACAGGGGGCGATGGGACTGAAGCTTTCTTT. J is TRBJ1-1 and V is TRBV19; 12 nucleotides line up with TRBD1. The CDR3 is made up of 16 amino acids. Germline lookup yields CDR1 LNHDA and CDR2 SQIVND (reference sequence). Trimming cost V 6 bases and J 5 bases; bases outside gene matches: 10.

This rearrangement joins TRBV3-1 (or the pseudogene TRBV3-2) to TRBJ1-2; perhaps TRBD1 as D (5 bases). The CDR3 runs to 13 residues. V was cut by 0 bases and J by 8 bases, with 10 bases left in between. Per the germline V gene, CDR1 is LGHDT and CDR2 is YNNKEL (reference sequence). CDR3 DNA: TGTGCCAGCAGCCAAGACCTGGGGCGAGGCTACACCTTC. This gives the protein CASSQDLGRGYTF.

The rearrangement links TRBV5-1 to TRBJ2-1, with a tentative D call TRBD2 (7 bases). The V gene's germline CDR1 is SGHRS and CDR2 YFSETQ. The V end was cut by 0 bases, the J end by 0 bases, with 13 bases between. The length of the CDR3 is 17 residues. CDR3 sequence: CASSLARGAVSYNEQFF. CDR3 sequence (DNA): TGCGCCAGCAGCTTGGCCCGGGGGGCCGTCTCCTACAATGAGCAGTTCTTC.

CDR3 coding DNA: TGTGCCAGCAGTTTAAGGGGGCTCGGGCACAATGAGCAGTTCTTC. Translating it yields CASSLRGLGHNEQFF. The chain uses TRBV28 and TRBJ2-1, with 7 bases lining up with TRBD1. This CDR3 spans 15 amino acids. V shed 2 bases and J 5 bases; nucleotides not matched to a gene: 6. CDR1 is MDHEN and CDR2 is SYDVKM in the germline V gene.

The rearrangement links TRBV13 to TRBJ2-1; no clear D gene. CDR1 PRHDT and CDR2 FYEKMQ come from the germline V gene (reference sequence). CDR3 size: 12 residues. Trimming removed 2 bases at V and 4 bases at J, with 3 bases between. CDR3 DNA sequence: TGTGCCAGCAGCTTACGGTACAATGAGCAGTTCTTC. Its protein product is CASSLRYNEQFF.